The T cell receptor (beta chain) described here comes from a study of T-cell memory formation after mild COVID-19. General study points: For second-wave clones that peaked at day 37, SARS-CoV-2 specificity went unverified. Several responding clones turned up in pre-infection memory, indicating that cross-reactive memory may have taken part.

MiXCR, run by TCRdb on the 5' RACE reads, gives a single entry per CDR3 protein. Of about 450,000 distinct CDR3 sequences listed, more than 20% are singletons. The CDR3 runs to 15 residues. CDR1 is MNHEY and CDR2 is SVGEGT in the germline V gene. Trimming cost V 8 bases and J 1 base; bases outside gene matches: 8. Worth noting for this clonotype: Antigen specificity is unknown.

The TCR was taken from an adult woman who had mild COVID-19 (a few samples of this study predate the infection). Cell type and time point are not known. This chain connects TRBV6-2 or TRBV6-3 to TRBJ2-3, with 8 bases lining up with TRBD2. The sequenced sample consisted of PBMCs or a T cell subset sorted from them (not recorded which). This CDR3 is CASGRKAGGTDTQYF. The CDR3 DNA reads TGTGCCAGCGGACGGAAAGCGGGGGGCACAGATACGCAGTATTTT.